This TCR beta chain was sequenced during a study of response to subunit inactivated influenza vaccine (dated by TCRdb to 2016 to 2019). Describing the broader study: To follow how T cells responded to a trivalent subunit inactivated influenza vaccine, the researchers relied on deep quantitative profiling of the T cell receptor repertoire.

Paper-wide results and their limitations: The authors suggested that each seasonal influenza vaccination may recruit only a limited number of new T cells.

Receptors were amplified or captured by RT-PCR. Instrument used: Illumina HiSeq 2500. TCRdb redid the processing of the public reads, applying fastp at Q25 and MiXCR, and retained in-frame beta chains. Rows with a matching CDR3 protein are joined into one entry that keeps the most common DNA and genes. The sample data list over 800,000 distinct CDR3 sequences, and less than 25% of these were observed just once. The ten largest clones take up roughly 10% of the sample. In the germline V gene (reference sequence), CDR1 corresponds to PRHDT and CDR2 to FYEKMQ. The CDR3 runs 14 amino acids, cysteine and phenylalanine included. Only the CDR3 part of the read is kept: 42 bases, read in frame from the first base. Relative to germline, V is 6 bases shorter and J is 5 bases shorter, with 16 bases between their ends. Note on this clonotype: Which antigen it targets is not known. No much larger clonotype is one base removed from it; base qualities were not supplied.

This material consisted of PBMCs from blood, taken 5 days after vaccination. The clonotype comes from a man between 50 and 59 years old who received an inactivated influenza vaccine. Donor details come from another sample of the same person, matched by shared clones. The chain joins TRBV13 to TRBJ1-1, with no reliable assignment of the D segment. This receptor carries the CDR3 CASSSTPGRTEAFF. The DNA sequence is given as TGTGCCAGCAGTTCCACCCCGGGCCGGACTGAAGCTTTCTTT. The CDR3 plus the reference TRBV13 and TRBJ1-1 genes for the other parts give the full variable domain: AAGVIQSPRHLIKEKRETATLKCYPIPRHDTVYWYQQGPGQDPQFLISFYEKMQSDKGSIPDRFSAQQFSDYHSELNMSSLELGDSALYFCASSSTPGRTEAFFGQGTRLTVV.